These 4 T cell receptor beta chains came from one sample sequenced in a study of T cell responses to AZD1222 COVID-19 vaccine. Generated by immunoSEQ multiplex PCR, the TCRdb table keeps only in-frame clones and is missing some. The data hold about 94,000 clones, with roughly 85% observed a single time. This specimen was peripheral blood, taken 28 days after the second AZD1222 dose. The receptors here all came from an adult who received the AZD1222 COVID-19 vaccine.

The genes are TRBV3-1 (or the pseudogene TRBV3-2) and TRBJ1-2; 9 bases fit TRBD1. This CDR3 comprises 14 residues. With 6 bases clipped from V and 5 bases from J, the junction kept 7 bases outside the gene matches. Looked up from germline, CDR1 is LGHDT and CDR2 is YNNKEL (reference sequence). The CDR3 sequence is CASSPQGARYGYTF. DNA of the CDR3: TGTGCCAGCAGTCCACAGGGGGCACGGTATGGCTACACCTTC.

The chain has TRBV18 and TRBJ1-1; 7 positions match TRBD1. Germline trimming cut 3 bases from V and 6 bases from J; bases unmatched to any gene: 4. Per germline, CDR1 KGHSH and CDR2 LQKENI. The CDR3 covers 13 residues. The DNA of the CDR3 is TGTGCCAGCTCACCCTCCAGGGGGGCTGAAGCTTTCTTT. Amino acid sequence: CASSPSRGAEAFF.

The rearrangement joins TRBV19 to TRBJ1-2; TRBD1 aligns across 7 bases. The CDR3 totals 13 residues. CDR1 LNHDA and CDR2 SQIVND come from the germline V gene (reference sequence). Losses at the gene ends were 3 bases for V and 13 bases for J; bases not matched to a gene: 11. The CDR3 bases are TGTGCCAGTAGTATCCACCTCACAGGGGTCCCCACCTTC. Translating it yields CASSIHLTGVPTF.

The CDR3 is CASSFGGDYEQYF. CDR3 coding DNA: TGCGCCAGCAGTTTTGGGGGAGACTACGAGCAGTACTTC. J is TRBJ2-7 and V is TRBV5-1; TRBD1 or TRBD2 may be the D gene (5 bases each). The CDR3 length is 13 residues. Deletions cut 5 bases from V and 3 bases from J, with 12 bases between. The germline V gene has CDR1 SGHRS and CDR2 YFSETQ.